Presented here are 3 T cell receptor beta chains from one specimen sequenced in a study of blood T cell repertoires in COVID-19. Clones were read by immunoSEQ multiplex PCR, and TCRdb kept only the in-frame ones, dropping some. The sample consists of a few hundred thousand clones, under 85% of them appearing once. Sequenced input: peripheral blood. The receptors here all came from a human donor with COVID-19, enrolled during active disease. The donor label of this sample is uncertain.

This clone was picked up one time. This chain connects TRBV18 to TRBJ1-4; the D is unclear. Germline CDR1 is KGHSH and CDR2 is LQKENI. The length of the CDR3 is 13 residues. V was shortened by 3 bases and J by 5 bases, with 7 bases between the two germline ends. The CDR3 is CASSPLENEKLFF. The DNA for the CDR3 is TGTGCCAGCTCACCTTTGGAGAATGAAAAACTGTTTTTT.

The chain employs TRBV19 and TRBJ1-2; TRBD1 matches 12 bases. Germline CDR1 and CDR2: LNHDA and SQIVND (reference sequence). V shed 4 bases, J shed 5 bases, and the junction held 11 bases outside the gene matches. This CDR3 region has 17 residues. For the CDR3, the DNA is TGTGCCAGTAGTACCCGGGCTGGGACAGGGGGCTCGTATGGCTACACCTTC. Its protein is CASSTRAGTGGSYGYTF.

The CDR3 nucleotides read TGTGCCAGCAGTTACTCAGGCGGACAGGGAGGGGCCCTCTCCTACGAGCAGTACTTC. It translates to CASSYSGGQGGALSYEQYF. This chain connects TRBV6-2 or TRBV6-3 to TRBJ2-7, with a tentative D call TRBD1 (8 bases). V dropped 0 bases and J dropped 0 bases, with 21 bases sitting between them. This CDR3 has 19 amino acids. Germline V gene sequence: CDR1 MNHEY, CDR2 SVGEGT.